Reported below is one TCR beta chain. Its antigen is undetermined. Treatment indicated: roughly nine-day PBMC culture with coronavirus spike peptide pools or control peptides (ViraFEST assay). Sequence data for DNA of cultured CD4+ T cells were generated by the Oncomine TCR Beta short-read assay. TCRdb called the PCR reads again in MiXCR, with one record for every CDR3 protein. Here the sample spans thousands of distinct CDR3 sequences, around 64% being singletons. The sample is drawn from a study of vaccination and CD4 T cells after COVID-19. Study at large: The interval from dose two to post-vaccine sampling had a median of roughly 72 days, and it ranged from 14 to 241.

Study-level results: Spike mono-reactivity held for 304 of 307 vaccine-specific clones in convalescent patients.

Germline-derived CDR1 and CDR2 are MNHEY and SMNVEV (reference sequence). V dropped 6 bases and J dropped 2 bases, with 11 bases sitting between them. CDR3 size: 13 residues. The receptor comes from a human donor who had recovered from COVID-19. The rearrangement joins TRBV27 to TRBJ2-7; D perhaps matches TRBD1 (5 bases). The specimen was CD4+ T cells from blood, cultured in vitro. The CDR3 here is CASRSQGPYEQYF. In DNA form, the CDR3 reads TGTGCCAGCAGATCGCAGGGCCCCTACGAGCAGTACTTC.